These T cell receptor beta chains were read from a single sample in a study of technical replicates of blood from a few donors. TCRdb's copy holds only in-frame clones and misses some; the assay was immunoSEQ multiplex PCR. The sample holds 95,000 to 100,000 clones, under 96% seen once. Sample: T cells isolated from PBMCs. These receptors were collected from a human donor in good health. Both conserved end residues are part of each CDR3. D genes are given only for firm matches. Expanded clones get a size class; other rows say once, few or many, or leave the size out.

cdr3_length d_call clone_size j_call v_call cdr3_nt cdr3_aa
15 TRBD1 NA TRBJ1-4 TRBV28 TGTGCCAGCAGTGTTAGGGGACAGGGGAATGAAAAACTGTTTTTT CASSVRGQGNEKLFF
12 NA once TRBJ1-5 TRBV7-2 TGTGCCAGCAGGGCAGAAAATCAGCCCCAGCATTTT CASRAENQPQHF
13 NA few TRBJ1-2 TRBV6-1 TGTGCCAGCAGTATCACAGGGAACTATGGCTACACCTTC CASSITGNYGYTF
14 TRBD1 once TRBJ2-5 TRBV6-1 TGTGCCAGCGAATGGACAGGGCCGGGAGAGACCCAGTACTTC CASEWTGPGETQYF
17 TRBD1 NA TRBJ1-3 TRBV18 TGTGCCAGCTCACCACCGACAGGGGCGACCTCTGGAAACACCATATATTTT CASSPPTGATSGNTIYF
17 TRBD1 NA TRBJ1-5 TRBV5-1 TGCGCCAGCAGCTTGGGGCCCGGACAGGGGCTCAATCAGCCCCAGCATTTT CASSLGPGQGLNQPQHF
17 TRBD2 once TRBJ2-3 TRBV2 TGTGCCAGCAGTGAGCTCTCTAGCGGTAGGTCAGGTGATACGCAGTATTTT CASSELSSGRSGDTQYF
15 NA NA TRBJ1-1 TRBV11-1 TGTGCCAGCAGCCCCTGGGACAACCCGAACACTGAAGCTTTCTTT CASSPWDNPNTEAFF
15 NA NA TRBJ1-1 TRBV5-4 TGTGCCAGCAGCTTGGAGGAAGGAGGAAACACTGAAGCTTTCTTT CASSLEEGGNTEAFF
19 NA NA TRBJ2-3 TRBV5-4 TGTGCCAGCAGCTTGGATGGGCGGGGAAGCCCCCTCGGCACAGATACGCAGTATTTT CASSLDGRGSPLGTDTQYF
14 TRBD1 NA TRBJ1-1 TRBV7-9 TGTGCCAGCAGCTCCGGGACAGGGGCTTCTGAAGCTTTCTTT CASSSGTGASEAFF
17 TRBD1 NA TRBJ2-2 TRBV4-2 TGTGCCAGCAGCCCGGTGCGCGGACAGGGGGCCTCCGGGGAGCTGTTTTTT CASSPVRGQGASGELFF
14 NA NA TRBJ2-2 TRBV6-5 TGTGCCAGCAGTTACGGGGCTAACACCGGGGAGCTGTTTTTT CASSYGANTGELFF
18 TRBD2 NA TRBJ2-2 TRBV4-1 TGCGCCAGCAGCCGCGGACTAGCGGGAGTTTTCAACACCGGGGAGCTGTTTTTT CASSRGLAGVFNTGELFF
13 NA NA TRBJ1-1 TRBV6-4 TGTGCCAGCAGTGAGTTCAGGGGCACTGAAGCTTTCTTT CASSEFRGTEAFF
16 TRBD2 NA TRBJ2-3 TRBV6-5 TGTGCCAGCAGTTACTCGGTAGCGGGAGCTACGGATACGCAGTATTTT CASSYSVAGATDTQYF
13 TRBD1 NA TRBJ1-5 TRBV5-1 TGCGCCAGCAGCTCCGACAGGGACCAGCCCCAGCATTTT CASSSDRDQPQHF
15 TRBD2 NA TRBJ2-1 TRBV9 TGTGCCAGCAGCGTAGGTAGCGGGTTTTACAATGAGCAGTTCTTC CASSVGSGFYNEQFF
13 NA NA TRBJ2-5 TRBV7-9 TGTGCCAGCAGCTTCACAAGCGAGGGGACCCAGTACTTC CASSFTSEGTQYF
12 NA once TRBJ1-4 TRBV2 TGTGCCAGCAGTTACAGCCCTGAGAAACTGTTTTTT CASSYSPEKLFF
12 TRBD1 once TRBJ1-3 TRBV29-1 TGCAGCGTCGGGACAGGGGGAAACACCATATATTTT CSVGTGGNTIYF
14 NA NA TRBJ1-2 TRBV6-1 TGTGCCAGCAAGTTCAGATCCCACCGGGAGGACTACACCTTC CASKFRSHREDYTF
13 NA NA TRBJ2-7 TRBV18 TGTGCCAGCTCACCACAAGAAGGGGGCGAGCAGTACTTC CASSPQEGGEQYF
16 TRBD1 NA TRBJ2-2 TRBV27 TGTGCCAGCAGTTCATCGACGGGACAGAGCACCGGGGAGCTGTTTTTT CASSSSTGQSTGELFF
13 NA NA TRBJ1-5 TRBV10-1 TGCGCCAGCAGTGAAACTGGCAATCAGCCCCAGCATTTT CASSETGNQPQHF
13 NA NA TRBJ1-1 TRBV7-9 TGTGCCAGCAGCCGAGTAGAGAACACTGAAGCTTTCTTT CASSRVENTEAFF
15 TRBD2 once TRBJ2-5 TRBV29-1 TGCAGCGTTGAGACTAGCGGGGAATTCCAAGAGACCCAGTACTTC CSVETSGEFQETQYF
15 NA NA TRBJ2-3 TRBV7-7 TGTGCTAGCAGCTTAGATGGGCTCAGCACAGATACGCAGTATTTT CASSLDGLSTDTQYF
14 TRBD1 NA TRBJ2-5 TRBV4-1 TGCGCCAGCAGCCACACAGGGGGTGAAGAGACCCAGTACTTC CASSHTGGEETQYF
13 NA NA TRBJ2-5 TRBV28 TGTGCCAGCAGTTTTGAGGGCCGAGAGACCCAGTACTTC CASSFEGRETQYF
17 TRBD2 NA TRBJ2-7 TRBV28 TGTGCCAGCAGTTTATCTGGTAGCGGGGTTATCTCCTACGAGCAGTACTTC CASSLSGSGVISYEQYF
15 NA NA TRBJ1-2 TRBV30 TGTGCCTGGAGAACGAATCCAGGGTGGCCTGTTGGCTACACCTTC CAWRTNPGWPVGYTF
15 TRBD1 NA TRBJ2-7 TRBV2 TGTGCCAGCAGTGAAGTGGGACAGGAGACCTACGAGCAGTACTTC CASSEVGQETYEQYF
14 TRBD1 NA TRBJ2-5 TRBV28 TGTGCCAGCAACCCGGGACAGTCACAAGAGACCCAGTACTTC CASNPGQSQETQYF
14 TRBD1 NA TRBJ1-5 TRBV18 TGTGCCAGCTCACCGGACAGGGCTGGCCAGCCCCAGCATTTT CASSPDRAGQPQHF
14 NA NA TRBJ2-3 TRBV27 TGTGCCAGCAGCAGACAGACTAGCACAGATACGCAGTATTTT CASSRQTSTDTQYF
16 NA NA TRBJ1-4 TRBV5-7 TGTGCCAGCAGCTCCCACCGACAGCCAACTAATGAAAAACTGTTTTTT CASSSHRQPTNEKLFF
15 TRBD1 NA TRBJ1-4 TRBV7-2 TGTGCCAGCAGCTTTACGACAGGGTGGTACGAAAAACTGTTTTTT CASSFTTGWYEKLFF
12 NA NA TRBJ1-4 TRBV28 TGTGCCAGCAGTCCTCGGGATGAAAAACTGTTTTTT CASSPRDEKLFF
17 TRBD1 NA TRBJ2-2 TRBV19 TGTGCCAGTAGTATTGGGCGAGGGGGCTTGAACACCGGGGAGCTGTTTTTT CASSIGRGGLNTGELFF
16 TRBD2 NA TRBJ2-2 TRBV5-1 TGCGCCAGCAGCCCTGGACTAGCGACGAACACCGGGGAGCTGTTTTTT CASSPGLATNTGELFF
12 NA NA TRBJ1-4 TRBV6-5 TGTGCCAGCAGGGACAGCATTGAAAAACTGTTTTTT CASRDSIEKLFF
14 NA NA TRBJ1-5 TRBV30 TGTGCCTGGAGTGTCACGGCAGGGAATCAGCCCCAGCATTTT CAWSVTAGNQPQHF
12 TRBD2 NA TRBJ2-7 TRBV6-1 TGTGCCAGCGGGGAGGGTAACTACGAGCAGTACTTC CASGEGNYEQYF